The 5 T cell receptor beta chains in this list originate from one sample, sequenced in a study of blood T cell repertoires in COVID-19. TCRdb's table, derived via immunoSEQ multiplex PCR, lists solely in-frame clones and lacks some. The table has about half a million clones, about 85% seen once. The sample taken for sequencing was PBMCs or T cells enriched from blood (not recorded which). Source of these receptors: a woman aged 55-75 years who had recovered from COVID-19.

The J gene is TRBJ2-1, the V gene TRBV19; 8 positions match TRBD2. V shed 1 base and J 3 bases; nucleotides not matched to a gene: 5. This CDR3 has 16 amino acids. From germline, CDR1 is LNHDA and CDR2 SQIVND (reference sequence). CDR3 region: CASSIGGSGDYNEQFF. Here the CDR3 DNA reads TGTGCCAGTAGTATAGGGGGTAGCGGGGACTACAATGAGCAGTTCTTC. Based on the CDR3 plus reference TRBV19 and TRBJ2-1, the full variable domain is DGGITQSPKYLFRKEGQNVTLSCEQNLNHDAMYWYRQDPGQGLRLIYYSQIVNDFQKGDIAEGYSVSREKKESFPLTVTSAQKNPTAFYLCASSIGGSGDYNEQFFGPGTRLTVL.

This sequence joins TRBV14 and TRBJ2-1; tentatively, D is TRBD1 (5 bases). Trimming shortened V by 4 bases and J by 9 bases, and 16 bases separated the two germline ends. Germline V gene lookup returns CDR1 SGHDN and CDR2 FVKESK. The CDR3 consists of 14 residues. The DNA of the CDR3 is TGTGCCAGCAGCCTTCAGACAGTACTGGGTGAGCAGTTCTTC. It specifies CASSLQTVLGEQFF. Filled out from reference TRBV14 and TRBJ2-1, the complete variable domain reads EAGVTQFPSHSVIEKGQTVTLRCDPISGHDNLYWYRRVMGKEIKFLLHFVKESKQDESGMPNNRFLAERTGGTYSTLKVQPAELEDSGVYFCASSLQTVLGEQFFGPGTRLTVL.

The sample holds one count of this clone. The gene calls are TRBV4-2 and TRBJ2-3; TRBD2 matches at 11 bases. J lost 5 bases, V lost 1 base, and 5 bases had no gene match. Germline V CDR1 and CDR2: LGHNA, YNFKEQ. The CDR3 extends over 16 amino acids. The CDR3 here is CASSQALAGERDTQYF. The CDR3 DNA follows: TGTGCCAGCAGCCAAGCACTAGCGGGGGAGAGAGATACGCAGTATTTT.

J is TRBJ1-5 and V is TRBV6-5; TRBD1 matches 8 bases. CDR1 and CDR2 from the germline V gene are MNHEY and SVGAGI. This CDR3 region has 15 residues. J lost 3 bases, V lost 11 bases, and 12 bases had no gene match. The CDR3 DNA sequence: TGTGCCGCCAGCAAGGGGACAGGTCACAATCAGCCCCAGCATTTT. Translation: CAASKGTGHNQPQHF.

V is TRBV19 and J is TRBJ1-1; D not resolved. In germline, CDR1 is LNHDA, CDR2 SQIVND (reference sequence). The CDR3 length is 15 residues. The V end was cut by 5 bases, the J end by 7 bases, with 20 bases between. The CDR3 reads CASSPERTAGIEAFF. The CDR3 DNA reads as TGTGCCAGTAGTCCGGAACGGACGGCGGGTATTGAAGCTTTCTTT.